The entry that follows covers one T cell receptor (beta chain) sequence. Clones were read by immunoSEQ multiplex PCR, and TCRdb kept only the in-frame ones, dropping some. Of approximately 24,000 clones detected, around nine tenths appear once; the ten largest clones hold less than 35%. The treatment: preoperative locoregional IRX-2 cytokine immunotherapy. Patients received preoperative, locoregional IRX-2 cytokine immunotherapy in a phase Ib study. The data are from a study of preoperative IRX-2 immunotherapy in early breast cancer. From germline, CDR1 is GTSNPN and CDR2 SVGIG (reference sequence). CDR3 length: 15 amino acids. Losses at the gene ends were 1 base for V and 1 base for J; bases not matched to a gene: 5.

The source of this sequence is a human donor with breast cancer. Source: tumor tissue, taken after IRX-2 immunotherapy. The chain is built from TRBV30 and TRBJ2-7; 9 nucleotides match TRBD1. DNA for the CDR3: TGTGCCTGGAGTGCCCGGGACAGGGCGTCCTACGAGCAGTACTTC. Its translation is CAWSARDRASYEQYF. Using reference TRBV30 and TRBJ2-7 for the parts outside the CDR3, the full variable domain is SQTIHQWPATLVQPVGSPLSLECTVEGTSNPNLYWYRQAAGRGLQLLFYSVGIGQISSEVPQNLSASRPQDRQFILSSKKLLLSDSGFYLCAWSARDRASYEQYFGPGTRLTVT.